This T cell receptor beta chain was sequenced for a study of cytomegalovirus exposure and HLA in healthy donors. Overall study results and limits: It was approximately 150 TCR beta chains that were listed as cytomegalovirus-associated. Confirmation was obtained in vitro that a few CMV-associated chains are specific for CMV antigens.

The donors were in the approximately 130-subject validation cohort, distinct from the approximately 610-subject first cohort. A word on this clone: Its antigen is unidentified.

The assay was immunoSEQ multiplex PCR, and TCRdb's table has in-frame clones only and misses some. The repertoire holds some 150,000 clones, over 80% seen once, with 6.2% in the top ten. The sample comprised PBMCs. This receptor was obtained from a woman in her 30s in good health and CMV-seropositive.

The CDR3: CASSPPLDRDHEQYF. CDR3 coding DNA: TGTGCCAGCAGCCCACCCCTCGACAGGGACCACGAGCAGTACTTC. The chain uses TRBV7-9 and TRBJ2-7, with 7 bases that match TRBD1. V dropped 5 bases and J dropped 5; count of bases not matched to a gene: 12. The germline V gene encodes CDR1 SEHNR and CDR2 FQNEAQ (reference sequence). The CDR3 runs 15 residues.